Detailed here is one T cell receptor (beta chain). Its specificity is unknown. The data stem from a study of T cell responses to AZD1222 COVID-19 vaccine. Study observations and caveats: Donors, mostly white British, included more females; clonal diversity was possibly underestimated. Seropositivity was recorded at baseline in only a handful of AZD1222 recipients. Spike-wide coverage was observed for vaccine-associated CD4 TCRs, with dominant responses at 160-218 and 743-854.

Assay used: immunoSEQ multiplex PCR; TCRdb lists only in-frame clones, some missing. The sample has 140,000 to 150,000 clones; roughly 89% are singletons. Sample: peripheral blood, taken 28 days after the second dose of the MenACWY control vaccine. The clonotype comes from an adult who received the MenACWY meningococcal vaccine as a control.

The DNA for the CDR3 is TGTGCCAGTACCCAACTTTACGGGGGACGTGGAAATCAGCCCCAGCATTTT. Translating gives CASTQLYGGRGNQPQHF. The chain recombines TRBV19 with TRBJ1-5; D is possibly TRBD1 (5 bases). Trimming cost V 7 bases and J 4 bases, with 23 bases left between them. CDR1 is LNHDA and CDR2 is SQIVND in the germline V gene (reference sequence). The CDR3 consists of 17 residues.